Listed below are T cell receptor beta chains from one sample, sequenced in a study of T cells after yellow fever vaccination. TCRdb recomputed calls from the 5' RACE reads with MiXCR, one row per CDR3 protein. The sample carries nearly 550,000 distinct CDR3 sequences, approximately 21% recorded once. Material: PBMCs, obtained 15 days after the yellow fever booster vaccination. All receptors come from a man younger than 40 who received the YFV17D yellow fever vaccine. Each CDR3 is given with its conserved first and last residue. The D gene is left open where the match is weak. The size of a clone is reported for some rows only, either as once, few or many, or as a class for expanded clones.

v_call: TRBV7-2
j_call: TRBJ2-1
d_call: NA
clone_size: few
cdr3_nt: TGTGCCAGCAGCTTAGAGATCGGGAGAACCTACAATGAGCAGTTCTTC
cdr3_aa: CASSLEIGRTYNEQFF

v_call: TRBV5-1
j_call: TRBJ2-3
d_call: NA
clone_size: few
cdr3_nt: TGCGCCAGCGCCTCACAGGGATCGCGTGCAGATACGCAGTATTTT
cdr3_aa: CASASQGSRADTQYF

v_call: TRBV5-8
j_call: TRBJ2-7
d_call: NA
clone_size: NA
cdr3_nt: TGTGCCAGCAGCTGGCCGGGACGTCAAAGCTCCTACGAGCAGTACTTC
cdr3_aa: CASSWPGRQSSYEQYF

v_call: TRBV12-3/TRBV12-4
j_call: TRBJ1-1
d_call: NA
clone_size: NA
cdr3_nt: TGTGCCAGCAGTTCCGGACAGTCCCGGGGAACGGGAGCTTTCTTT
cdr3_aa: CASSSGQSRGTGAFF

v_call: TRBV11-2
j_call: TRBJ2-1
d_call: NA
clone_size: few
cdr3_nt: TGTGCCAGCAGCGCCTTCGGCGCCTACAATGAGCAGTTCTTC
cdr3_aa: CASSAFGAYNEQFF

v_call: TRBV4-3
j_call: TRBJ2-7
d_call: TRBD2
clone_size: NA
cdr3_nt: TGCGCCAGCAGCCAAGTAGTCCTAGCGGGTGGCTCCTACGAGCAGTACTTC
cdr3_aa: CASSQVVLAGGSYEQYF

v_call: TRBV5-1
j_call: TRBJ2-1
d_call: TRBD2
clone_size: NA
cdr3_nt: TGCGCCAGCAGCGGAAGCGGGAGCCCCTACAATGAGCAGTTCTTC
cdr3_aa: CASSGSGSPYNEQFF

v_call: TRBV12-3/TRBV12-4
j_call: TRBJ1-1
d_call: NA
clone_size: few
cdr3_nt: TGTGCCAGCAGTTTTTTTGGGACACGGCCCTCTGAAGCTTTCTTT
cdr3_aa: CASSFFGTRPSEAFF

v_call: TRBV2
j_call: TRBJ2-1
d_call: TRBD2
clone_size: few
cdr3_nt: TGTGCCAGCAGTGAATCTGGTCGGGAGGATGAGCAGTTCTTC
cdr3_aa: CASSESGREDEQFF

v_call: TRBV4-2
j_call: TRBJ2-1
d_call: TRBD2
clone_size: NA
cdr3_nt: TGTGCCAGCAGCCAAGAGGAACTAGCGGTCTCCTACAATGAGCAGTTCTTC
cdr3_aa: CASSQEELAVSYNEQFF

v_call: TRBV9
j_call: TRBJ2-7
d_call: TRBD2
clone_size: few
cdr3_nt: TGTGCCAGCAGCGCAGTCGGCGGGGGGGGGACCTACGAGCAGTACTTC
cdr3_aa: CASSAVGGGGTYEQYF

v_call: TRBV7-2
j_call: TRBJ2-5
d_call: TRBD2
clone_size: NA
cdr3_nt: TGTGCCAGCAGCTTAGTCCTCCCGGGAGGAAAGGAGACCCAGTACTTC
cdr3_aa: CASSLVLPGGKETQYF

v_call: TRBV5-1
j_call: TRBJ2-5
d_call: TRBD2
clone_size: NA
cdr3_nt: TGCGCCAGCAGCTTGGCTAGCGGGAGCGAGACCCAGTACTTC
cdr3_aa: CASSLASGSETQYF

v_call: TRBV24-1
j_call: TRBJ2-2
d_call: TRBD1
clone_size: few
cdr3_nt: TGTGCCACCAGTGATTTTGGACAGGGGACCGGGGAGCTGTTTTTT
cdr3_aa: CATSDFGQGTGELFF

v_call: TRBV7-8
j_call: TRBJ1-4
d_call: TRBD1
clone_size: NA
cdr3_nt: TGTGCCAGCAGCTTAACCCCAGACAGGGCGGAAAAACTGTTTTTT
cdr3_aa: CASSLTPDRAEKLFF

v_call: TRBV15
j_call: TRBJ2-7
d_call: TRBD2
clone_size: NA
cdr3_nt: TGTGCCACCAGCAGAGAGTCTAGCGGGACCGAGCAGTACTTC
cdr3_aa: CATSRESSGTEQYF

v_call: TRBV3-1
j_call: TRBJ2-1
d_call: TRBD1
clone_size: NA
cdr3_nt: TGTGCCAGCAGCCAACTTGCCGGACAGGGGGCAGTAGAGTTCTTC
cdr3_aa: CASSQLAGQGAVEFF

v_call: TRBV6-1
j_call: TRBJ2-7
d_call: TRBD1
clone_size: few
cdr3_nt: TGTGCCAGCAAGACAGGGTCCTCCTACGAGCAGTACTTC
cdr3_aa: CASKTGSSYEQYF

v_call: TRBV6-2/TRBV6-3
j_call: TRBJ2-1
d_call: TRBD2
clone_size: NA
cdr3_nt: TGTGCCAGCAGTTATAACGCGGACGGGACTAGCGGACTCAGCTCCTACAATGAGCAGTTCTTC
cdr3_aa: CASSYNADGTSGLSSYNEQFF

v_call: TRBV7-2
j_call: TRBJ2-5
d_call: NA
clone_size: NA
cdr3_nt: TGTGCCAGCAGCCCGGGGGACTTAAAGTCGACCCAGTACTTC
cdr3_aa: CASSPGDLKSTQYF

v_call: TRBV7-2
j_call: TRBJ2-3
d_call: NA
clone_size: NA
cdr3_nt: TGTGCCAGCAGCGACACTTTCAGGGGAGTAAAGGCAGATACGCAGTATTTT
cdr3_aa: CASSDTFRGVKADTQYF

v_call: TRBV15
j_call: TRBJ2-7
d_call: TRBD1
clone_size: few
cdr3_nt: TGTGCCACCAGCAGACTCGGGACAGGGGACGAGCAGTACTTC
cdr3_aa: CATSRLGTGDEQYF

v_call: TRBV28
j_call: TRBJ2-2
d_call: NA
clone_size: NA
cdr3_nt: TGTGCCAGCAGCCGTAATCCGCCCACCGGGGAGCTGTTTTTT
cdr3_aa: CASSRNPPTGELFF

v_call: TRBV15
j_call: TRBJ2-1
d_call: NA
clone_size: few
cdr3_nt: TGTGCCACCAGCAGAGATAAACTAGCTGGTGAGCAGTTCTTC
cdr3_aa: CATSRDKLAGEQFF